This TCR beta chain is drawn from a study of post-analysis software for immune sequencing data. Study-wide points: Patients showed TRBV5-6, TRBV5-1 and TRBV20-1 among 4 or 5 TRBV segments more frequent than in controls.

Incorporated into the TCR beta cDNA libraries were unique molecular identifiers, which served to reduce PCR and sequencing biases. In TCRdb, the PCR reads were re-called with MiXCR into one record per CDR3 protein. The table has roughly 650,000 distinct CDR3 sequences, around 64% seen once; the top ten hold around 10%. V lost 3 bases, J lost 5 bases, and 6 bases stayed unmatched. Germline assignment: CDR1 KGHSH and CDR2 LQKENI. CDR3 length: 16 residues. This clonotype was seen repeatedly, ten times or more. Its antigen is still unknown. The sequenced sample consisted of blood. The chain links TRBV18 to TRBJ2-7; the match to TRBD2 covers 14 bases. This sequence originates from a girl under 10 years old with multiple sclerosis. As DNA, the CDR3 is TGTGCCAGCTCACCCAGACTAGCGGGAGGGCCGGACGAGCAGTACTTC. Protein sequence: CASSPRLAGGPDEQYF.